A selection of T cell receptor beta chains follows, all from one sample in a study of cytomegalovirus exposure and HLA in healthy donors. Clones were sequenced by immunoSEQ multiplex PCR, and TCRdb holds only the in-frame ones, with some missing. The sample lists 170,000 or so clones, 84% occurring once. What was sequenced was PBMCs. The receptor set was obtained from a boy aged 2 to 9 in good health and CMV-seronegative. Both conserved end residues are part of each CDR3. A D gene is named only where the DNA matches it firmly. Size tells how often a clone was seen (once, few, many) or the class of an expanded clone, and some rows leave it out.

>TRBV29-1|13|TRBJ2-7|.|.
TGCAGCGGGATGACAGGCGAGACCTACGAGCAGTACTTC
CSGMTGETYEQYF
>TRBV2|15|TRBJ2-1|.|.
TGTGCCAGCAGTGACGATAGGGGGAGGGACAATGAGCAGTTCTTC
CASSDDRGRDNEQFF
>TRBV15|17|TRBJ1-2|.|.
TGTGCCACCAGCAGCCTAGACAGGCCCCATCCTTCGGATGGCTACACCTTC
CATSSLDRPHPSDGYTF
>TRBV10-1|19|TRBJ2-3|.|TRBD2
TGCGCCAGCAGCCCAGGGGTAGCGGGAGAGGGGGGACGTGGAGATACGCAGTATTTT
CASSPGVAGEGGRGDTQYF
>TRBV7-9|15|TRBJ2-5|.|.
TGTGCCAGCAGCTTAGACGCGGGGCAATTGGAGACCCAGTACTTC
CASSLDAGQLETQYF
>TRBV5-3|16|TRBJ1-2|.|TRBD1
TGTGCCAGAAGCTGGGGGCCGACAGGGGCAAGCTATGGCTACACCTTC
CARSWGPTGASYGYTF
>TRBV28|19|TRBJ2-2|.|TRBD2
TGTGCCAGCAGTGTACGACTAGCGGGAGTCATCAGCAGCACCGGGGAGCTGTTTTTT
CASSVRLAGVISSTGELFF
>TRBV25-1|13|TRBJ1-1|.|.
TGTGCCAGCAGCCCCCCTTTGAACACTGAAGCTTTCTTT
CASSPPLNTEAFF
>TRBV5-1|16|TRBJ2-7|.|TRBD2
TGCGCCAGCAGCTCCCCTCGACTAGCGGGAACCTACGAGCAGTACTTC
CASSSPRLAGTYEQYF
>TRBV29-1|13|TRBJ2-7|.|TRBD2
TGCAGCGTTGCGTTAGCGGGAGGGAGCGAGCAGTACTTC
CSVALAGGSEQYF
>TRBV28|15|TRBJ2-1|.|.
TGTGCCAGCAGTTTGAACGGAGTATCTAGCAATGAGCAGTTCTTC
CASSLNGVSSNEQFF
>TRBV6-1|14|TRBJ2-5|.|TRBD2
TGTGCCAGCACAATAGCGGGAGAGGTTGAGACCCAGTACTTC
CASTIAGEVETQYF
>TRBV27|15|TRBJ1-5|.|.
TGTGCCAGCAGTTTGGCAGGGGATAGCAATCAGCCCCAGCATTTT
CASSLAGDSNQPQHF
>TRBV5-1|15|TRBJ2-7|.|.
TGCGCCAGCAGCTTGGGATACGGAGGCTTCAACGAGCAGTACTTC
CASSLGYGGFNEQYF
>TRBV6-1|15|TRBJ2-7|.|.
TGTGCCAGCAGTTTATCAGGGGCTCTTTCCTACGAGCAGTACTTC
CASSLSGALSYEQYF
>TRBV5-4|16|TRBJ2-1|.|TRBD2
TGTGCCAGCAGCCCCAGGCTAGCGGGAGGGTACAATGAGCAGTTCTTC
CASSPRLAGGYNEQFF
>TRBV7-3|16|TRBJ2-7|.|TRBD2
TGTGCCAGCAGCCAAGGGACAGCGGGGGGCGCGAACGAGCAGTACTTC
CASSQGTAGGANEQYF
>TRBV18|15|TRBJ2-7|few|TRBD2
TGTGCCAGCTCACCAAGCCTAGCGGGAGGTTACGAGCAGTACTTC
CASSPSLAGGYEQYF
>TRBV7-9|15|TRBJ2-1|.|TRBD2
TGTGCCAGCAGCCCCCTAGCGGGAGGGCCTAATGAGCAGTTCTTC
CASSPLAGGPNEQFF
>TRBV5-1|15|TRBJ2-1|.|TRBD2
TGCGCCAGCAGCTGGGGTTTAGCGGGTCTCAATGAGCAGTTCTTC
CASSWGLAGLNEQFF
>TRBV6-7|15|TRBJ1-2|once|TRBD1
TGTGCCAGCAGTAAAGACAGGGCCCGTAACTATGGCTACACCTTC
CASSKDRARNYGYTF
>TRBV4-1|15|TRBJ2-1|.|.
TGCGCCAGCAGCCAAGAAGGCGGTACCTCCAATGAGCAGTTCTTC
CASSQEGGTSNEQFF
>TRBV6-5|15|TRBJ2-5|.|TRBD2
TGTGCCAGCAGTTACAGGACTAGCGGGAAAGAGACCCAGTACTTC
CASSYRTSGKETQYF
>TRBV7-9|15|TRBJ1-1|.|.
TGTGCCAGCAGCCCCAGGACAGCTGTGAACACTGAAGCTTTCTTT
CASSPRTAVNTEAFF